This TCR beta chain was identified during a study of molecular identifiers for immune sequencing clone quantification. This clonotype was detected ten times or more. Antigen unknown. The V end lost 3 bases, the J end lost 6 bases, and 18 bases lay between the germline ends. The CDR3 is 15 residues long. CDR1 is LNHDA, CDR2 SQIVND, per germline (reference sequence). In TCRdb, the PCR reads were re-called with MiXCR into one record per CDR3 protein. The data contain about 60,000 distinct CDR3 sequences, under 20% of them singletons. Sorting recovered naive CD8 T cells on a CD8+CD4-CCR7+CD45RA+ profile. Study observations and caveats: Among one million naive cells, spiked Jurkat TCR RNA from a single cell was reportedly detectable.

The specimen sequenced was naive CD8+ T cells from blood, with Jurkat cell RNA spiked in. Sample subset: FACS-sorted CD8+CD4-CCR7+CD45RA+ naive T cells. J is TRBJ2-7 and V is TRBV19; perhaps TRBD1 as D (7 bases). The sequence derives from a human donor in good health. Some libraries in this study had Jurkat cell RNA spiked in. The CDR3 loop reads CASSILRGATSEQYF. The CDR3 DNA follows: TGTGCCAGTAGTATCCTCAGGGGGGCCACGAGCGAGCAGTACTTC.